This T cell receptor (beta chain) was observed in a study of T cell clonality in common variable immunodeficiency. Broader study findings: Fewer TCRbeta clones were shared among CVID subjects than controls. Common variable immunodeficiency TCR beta sequences reportedly had fewer deletions and N-nucleotide insertions.

At least ten counts were recorded for this clone. Its specificity is not known. TCRdb's table, derived via immunoSEQ multiplex PCR, lists solely in-frame clones and lacks some. The table lists roughly 70,000 clones, no singletons, with about 1.8% in the top ten. The sequenced material came from peripheral blood mononuclear cells. This TCR was sampled from a person aged 18-70 years in good health.

The covered CDR3 bases are TGTGCCAGCAGCTTAGACACAGGACGGACCTATGGC. Translation: CASSLDTGRTYG. The whole CDR3 sequence reads CASSLDTGRTYGYTF. The chain combines TRBV7-8 with TRBJ1-2; tentative D call: TRBD1 (5 bases). The CDR3 goes on 3 residues after the read ends, and that part is filled in from the germline J gene. Germline loops: CDR1 SGHVS, CDR2 FQNEAQ. This CDR3 comprises 15 residues. The V end was cut by 1 base, the J end by 4 bases, with 13 bases between.